The sequence of this T cell receptor beta chain was determined in a study of blood T cell repertoires in COVID-19. About the study: Both acute and convalescent COVID-19 samples were obtained from the United States, Italy and Spain. T cells, B-cell-depleted T cells, or PBMCs supplied cDNA or gDNA.

The CDR3 runs to 16 residues. The V and J ends lost 5 bases and 9 bases, in that order; junction bases with no gene match: 15. Germline loops: CDR1 MNHEY, CDR2 SMNVEV (reference sequence). The protocol was immunoSEQ multiplex PCR, while the TCRdb copy is restricted to in-frame clones and leaves out a portion. The data hold around 270,000 clones, with over 75% observed a single time. The gene calls are TRBV27 and TRBJ2-5; 10 bases map to TRBD2. The origin of this receptor is a human donor with COVID-19, enrolled during active disease. The donor label of this sample is uncertain. Sequences were obtained from peripheral blood. The CDR3 sequence is CASSPQRLAGESAQYF. As DNA, the CDR3 is TGTGCCAGCAGTCCCCAGCGCCTAGCGGGAGAGTCGGCCCAGTACTTC.